These 23 T cell receptor beta chains originate from one sample sequenced in a study of T cell responses to AZD1222 COVID-19 vaccine. Profiling relied on immunoSEQ multiplex PCR, and the TCRdb table lists in-frame clones only, not all of them. Counted here are 26,000 or so clones, roughly 84% occurring once; the ten biggest clones make up around a third. The material was peripheral blood, obtained 28 days after the second AZD1222 dose. The source of these receptors is an adult who received the AZD1222 COVID-19 vaccine.

V gene TRBV10-3 combines with J gene TRBJ2-7, with 11 bases fitting TRBD1. The CDR3 has 14 amino acids. Germline CDR1 ENHRY, CDR2 SYGVKD. V shed 4 bases, J shed 2 bases, and the junction held 1 base outside the gene matches. As DNA, the CDR3 is TGTGCCATCAGTGGGACAGGGGGCCCCTACGAGCAGTACTTC. This encodes CAISGTGGPYEQYF.

The V call is TRBV9, the J call TRBJ2-3, with a tentative D call TRBD2 (7 bases). V gave up 0 bases and J gave up 6 bases, with 20 bases separating them. The germline V gene encodes CDR1 SGDLS and CDR2 YYNGEE. CDR3 size: 17 residues. CDR3 amino acids: CASSVGQGTKPEDTQYF. The CDR3 DNA is TGTGCCAGCAGCGTAGGCCAGGGGACTAAACCAGAGGATACGCAGTATTTT.

This clone was observed once. The V gene is TRBV7-2, the J gene TRBJ1-5; D is unresolved. Trimming stripped 3 bases from V and 3 bases from J, with 6 bases between. This CDR3 contains 13 residues. In germline, CDR1 is SGHTA, CDR2 FQGNSA. The CDR3: CASSFQANQPQHF. The CDR3 coding sequence is TGTGCCAGCAGCTTTCAGGCCAATCAGCCCCAGCATTTT.

This chain joins TRBV7-9 and TRBJ2-1; D is possibly TRBD1 (5 bases). The CDR3 length is 15 residues. Trimming took 5 bases from V and 3 from J, leaving 14 bases between them. From germline, CDR1 is SEHNR and CDR2 FQNEAQ (reference sequence). The CDR3 DNA reads TGTGCCAGCAGCCCTAGGGGTCTAATCTACAATGAGCAGTTCTTC. Amino acid sequence: CASSPRGLIYNEQFF.

The chain recombines TRBV9 with TRBJ1-5; D not resolved. CDR3 size: 14 residues. CDR1 is SGDLS and CDR2 is YYNGEE in the germline V gene. With 1 base removed from V and 0 bases from J, the gap between germline ends came to 5 bases. CDR3 sequence (DNA): TGTGCCAGCAGCGTAACAGATAGCAATCAGCCCCAGCATTTT. It yields the protein CASSVTDSNQPQHF.

The chain uses TRBV3-1 (or the pseudogene TRBV3-2) and TRBJ2-6; the D is unclear. Trimming took 3 bases from V and 0 from J, leaving 6 bases between them. Germline CDR1 and CDR2: LGHDT and YNNKEL (reference sequence). This CDR3 spans 15 amino acids. CDR3 sequence reads: CASSHASSGANVLTF. CDR3 nucleotide sequence: TGTGCCAGCAGCCACGCGAGCTCTGGGGCCAACGTCCTGACTTTC.

The V gene is TRBV3-1 (or the pseudogene TRBV3-2), the J gene TRBJ1-2; 7 positions agree with TRBD1. V was clipped by 4 bases and J by 7 bases; unmatched bases: 6. There are 13 residues in the CDR3. CDR1 LGHDT and CDR2 YNNKEL come from the germline V gene (reference sequence). DNA of the CDR3: TGTGCCAGCAGCCGGGACAGAGGTGTTGGCTACACCTTC. Its protein product is CASSRDRGVGYTF.

The V call is TRBV5-1, the J call TRBJ2-1; D is undetermined. Trimming left V 1 base short and J 6 bases short, with 8 bases between. The CDR3 loop spans 13 amino acids. Germline CDR1 SGHRS, CDR2 YFSETQ. This CDR3 is CASSLLLSNEQFF. The CDR3 bases are TGCGCCAGCAGCTTGCTACTGAGCAATGAGCAGTTCTTC.

CDR3 protein: CATSDEGDRANTGELFF. DNA for the CDR3: TGTGCCACCAGTGATGAGGGGGACAGGGCAAACACCGGGGAGCTGTTTTTT. The chain combines TRBV24-1 with TRBJ2-2, with TRBD1 identical over 9 bases. Germline CDR1 is KGHDR and CDR2 is SFDVKD. J lost 2 bases, V lost 3 bases, and 6 bases had no gene match. CDR3 size: 17 residues.

The chain joins TRBV3-1 (or the pseudogene TRBV3-2) to TRBJ1-1; perhaps TRBD1 as D (6 bases). Germline assignment: CDR1 LGHDT and CDR2 YNNKEL (reference sequence). There are 14 residues in the CDR3. The CDR3 bases are TGTGCTATCAGTACAACAGGGTCGAACACTGAAGCTTTCTTT. Translation gives CAISTTGSNTEAFF.

The chain recombines TRBV4-2 with TRBJ2-1, with 7 bases fitting TRBD1. Losses at the gene ends were 3 bases for V and 2 bases for J; bases not matched to a gene: 7. The V gene's germline CDR1 is LGHNA and CDR2 YNFKEQ. The CDR3 sequence is 16 residues long. CDR3 amino acids: CASSQNDRETYNEQFF. The CDR3 bases are TGTGCCAGCAGCCAGAACGACAGGGAAACCTACAATGAGCAGTTCTTC.

This clone appeared a single time. The V and J genes are TRBV28 and TRBJ2-7, with a tentative D call TRBD2 (6 bases). CDR1 and CDR2 (germline): MDHEN, SYDVKM. Trimming shortened V by 2 bases and J by 3 bases, and 8 bases separated the two germline ends. The length of the CDR3 is 13 residues. CDR3 protein: CASSLGGDYEQYF. In DNA, the CDR3 is TGTGCCAGCAGTTTAGGCGGGGACTACGAGCAGTACTTC.

The chain combines TRBV5-1 with TRBJ1-2; D not resolved. Trimming removed 0 bases at V and 2 bases at J, with 11 bases between. This CDR3 contains 15 residues. CDR1 and CDR2 from the germline V gene are SGHRS and YFSETQ. CDR3 nucleotides: TGCGCCAGCAGCTTGGTTCCGGGCTTGAACTATGGCTACACCTTC. Translated, it gives CASSLVPGLNYGYTF.

The chain recombines TRBV5-1 with TRBJ1-6; 8 bases line up with TRBD1. Losses at the gene ends were 1 base for V and 10 bases for J; bases not matched to a gene: 4. The CDR3 sequence is 14 residues long. Per the germline V gene, CDR1 is SGHRS and CDR2 is YFSETQ. CDR3: CASSLTDRDSPLHF. The CDR3 nucleotides are TGCGCCAGCAGCTTGACGGACAGGGACTCACCCCTCCACTTT.

This chain joins TRBV5-8 and TRBJ2-7; D gene unclear. The germline V gene has CDR1 SGHTS and CDR2 YDEGEE. V was shortened by 0 bases and J by 2 bases, with 9 bases between the two germline ends. The CDR3 is 14 residues long. In DNA, the CDR3 is TGTGCCAGCAGCTTGGTTGGGCCAACCTACGAGCAGTACTTC. It translates to CASSLVGPTYEQYF. Combining the CDR3 with reference TRBV5-8 and TRBJ2-7 gives the whole variable domain EAGVTQSPTHLIKTRGQQATLRCSPISGHTSVYWYQQALGLGLQFLLWYDEGEERNRGNFPPRFSGRQFPNYSSELNVNALELEDSALYLCASSLVGPTYEQYFGPGTRLTVT.

This chain uses TRBV5-1 with TRBJ2-7; 10 nucleotides align to TRBD2. The CDR3 runs 17 residues. V lost 1 base to trimming and J lost 0 bases; unmatched junction nucleotides: 7. Germline CDR1 SGHRS, CDR2 YFSETQ. This CDR3 is CASSLFPSGSNSYEQYF. CDR3 bases: TGCGCCAGCAGCTTGTTTCCTAGCGGGAGCAACTCCTACGAGCAGTACTTC.

The chain combines TRBV15 with TRBJ2-1; possibly TRBD2 for D (5 bases). The CDR3 is made up of 12 amino acids. The V gene's germline CDR1 is LNHNV and CDR2 YYDKDF (reference sequence). V was pared by 0 bases and J by 10 bases, with 7 bases between. The CDR3 DNA follows: TGTGCCACCAGCAGAGAGGGGAGAGAGCAGTTCTTC. Protein: CATSREGREQFF. The full variable domain, rest sourced from reference TRBV15 and TRBJ2-1, is DAMVIQNPRYQVTQFGKPVTLSCSQTLNHNVMYWYQQKSSQAPKLLFHYYDKDFNNEADTPDNFQSRRPNTSFCFLDIRSPGLGDTAMYLCATSREGREQFFGPGTRLTVL.

This clone was counted a few times. The V call is TRBV5-1, the J call TRBJ2-1; TRBD2 agrees at 11 bases. CDR1 is SGHRS and CDR2 is YFSETQ in the germline V gene. The CDR3 consists of 15 residues. Trimming removed 3 bases from V and 7 bases from J; junction bases left unmatched: 6. The CDR3 region is CASSWVSGRGNEQFF. CDR3 nucleotides: TGCGCCAGCAGCTGGGTTAGCGGGAGGGGGAATGAGCAGTTCTTC.

The genes are TRBV7-9 and TRBJ2-1; D unresolved. The CDR3 is made up of 12 amino acids. Germline lookup yields CDR1 SEHNR and CDR2 FQNEAQ (reference sequence). V dropped 1 base and J dropped 8 bases, with 6 bases sitting between them. The CDR3 region is CASSLGRDEQFF. As DNA, the CDR3 is TGTGCCAGCAGCTTAGGACGAGATGAGCAGTTCTTC.

CDR3 DNA sequence: TGCGCCAGCAGTGGGGGACCCGGGAGCGCAGATACGCAGTATTTT. Its translation: CASSGGPGSADTQYF. This rearrangement joins TRBV10-1 to TRBJ2-3; maybe TRBD2 (6 bases). The CDR3 has 15 residues. Germline V gene lookup returns CDR1 WNHNN and CDR2 SYGVQD (reference sequence). Deletions cut 4 bases from V and 4 bases from J, with 15 bases between.

The V and J genes are TRBV10-3 and TRBJ2-7; 8 nucleotides agree with TRBD1. Trimming cost V 7 bases and J 2 bases; bases outside gene matches: 7. Germline V gene lookup returns CDR1 ENHRY and CDR2 SYGVKD. The CDR3 contains 14 residues. This CDR3 reads CAIKGEQGAYEQYF. CDR3 in DNA: TGTGCCATCAAAGGGGAACAGGGGGCCTACGAGCAGTACTTC.

This chain links TRBV2 with TRBJ2-3, with 10 bases fitting TRBD2. The CDR3 contains 15 residues. Germline V gene data show CDR1 as SNHLY and CDR2 as FYNNEI. V gave up 4 bases and J gave up 4 bases; unmatched junction bases: 5. CDR3 in amino acids: CASSGLAGDPDTQYF. The CDR3 DNA reads TGTGCCAGCAGTGGTCTAGCGGGAGACCCAGATACGCAGTATTTT. Based on the CDR3 plus reference TRBV2 and TRBJ2-3, the full variable domain is EPEVTQTPSHQVTQMGQEVILRCVPISNHLYFYWYRQILGQKVEFLVSFYNNEISEKSEIFDDQFSVERPDGSNFTLKIRSTKLEDSAMYFCASSGLAGDPDTQYFGPGTRLTVL.

The gene calls are TRBV2 and TRBJ2-7; D is unclear. The CDR3 runs 12 residues. Trimming removed 5 bases from V and 3 bases from J, with 8 bases in between. The V gene's germline CDR1 is SNHLY and CDR2 FYNNEI. The DNA of the CDR3 is TGTGCCAGCAGTCCAAACCTCTACGAGCAGTACTTC. Translated, it gives CASSPNLYEQYF.